Detailed here is one T cell receptor (beta chain). Germline assignment: CDR1 MNHEY and CDR2 SMNVEV (reference sequence). The CDR3 is 13 amino acids. The V and J ends lost 7 bases and 6 bases respectively, with 13 bases between them. This sample was included in a study of blood T cells in healthy people across ages. Combining a sample-barcoded 5' primer with a J-beta primer mix, a second PCR ran for about 7 to 11 cycles. TCRdb reprocessed the 5' RACE reads via MiXCR and lists one record per CDR3 protein. The sample consists of 800,000 or so distinct CDR3 sequences, around half of them appearing once. The receptor comes from a man older than 75 in good health. The material sequenced was blood. The rearrangement uses TRBV27 and TRBJ2-4; the D gene is possibly TRBD1 (5 bases). The CDR3 here is CASNVAQGNIQYF. Here the CDR3 DNA reads TGTGCCAGCAACGTAGCCCAGGGAAACATTCAGTACTTC.